The 27 T cell receptor beta chains below were found in one sample sequenced in a study of blood T cell repertoires in COVID-19. Sequencing used immunoSEQ multiplex PCR; TCRdb keeps in-frame clones, though not all of them. The data contain 150,000 or so clones, 60% to 80% of them seen just once; the ten biggest clones take up 2.5% to 3%. The sample consisted of PBMCs or T cells enriched from blood (not recorded which). Every receptor here comes from a woman between 50 and 59 years old who had recovered from COVID-19.

The rearrangement uses TRBV19 and TRBJ1-2; 7 bases align to TRBD1. Germline loops: CDR1 LNHDA, CDR2 SQIVND (reference sequence). The length of the CDR3 is 11 residues. V lost 9 bases and J lost 4; bases outside the gene matches: 2. Here the CDR3 reads CARDRFYGYTF. CDR3 bases: TGTGCCAGGGACAGGTTCTATGGCTACACCTTC. The full variable domain, its missing parts supplied by reference TRBV19 and TRBJ1-2, is DGGITQSPKYLFRKEGQNVTLSCEQNLNHDAMYWYRQDPGQGLRLIYYSQIVNDFQKGDIAEGYSVSREKKESFPLTVTSAQKNPTAFYLCARDRFYGYTFGSGTRLTVV.

V usage is TRBV16 and J usage is TRBJ2-7, with 9 bases matching TRBD1. V gave up 1 base and J gave up 2 bases; unmatched junction bases: 6. This CDR3 is built from 16 residues. CDR1 is KGHSY, CDR2 FQNENV, per germline. As DNA, the CDR3 is TGTGCCAGCAGCCAATACGGACAGGGGCAACCCTACGAGCAGTACTTC. This codes for CASSQYGQGQPYEQYF.

This chain links TRBV30 with TRBJ1-3, with 7 bases aligning to TRBD1. CDR1 GTSNPN and CDR2 SVGIG come from the germline V gene (reference sequence). V dropped 2 bases and J dropped 2; count of bases not matched to a gene: 6. The CDR3 spans 15 residues. As DNA, the CDR3 is TGTGCCTGGAGTTTCGCAGGGGGAACTGGAAACACCATATATTTT. Translating gives CAWSFAGGTGNTIYF.

V gene TRBV7-9 combines with J gene TRBJ2-5; TRBD2 agrees at 8 bases. The trim removed 1 base at V and 5 bases at J, leaving 6 bases unmatched. Germline values: CDR1 SEHNR, CDR2 FQNEAQ (reference sequence). The CDR3 contains 15 residues. CDR3 protein: CASSLEAGVGETQYF. The CDR3 DNA is TGTGCCAGCAGCTTAGAAGCGGGAGTGGGTGAGACCCAGTACTTC.

V gene TRBV7-3 combines with J gene TRBJ2-3, with 12 bases identical to TRBD2. V lost 5 bases to trimming and J lost 4 bases; unmatched junction nucleotides: 7. The CDR3 extends over 16 amino acids. CDR1 SGHTA and CDR2 FQGTGA come from the germline V gene. The CDR3 reads CASSPRLAGDADTQYF. CDR3 sequence (DNA): TGTGCCAGCAGCCCCAGACTAGCGGGAGATGCAGATACGCAGTATTTT.

The rearrangement joins TRBV19 to TRBJ1-2; no clear D. V dropped 4 bases and J dropped 6 bases, with 18 bases sitting between them. CDR3 size: 15 residues. The germline CDR1 and CDR2 sequences are LNHDA and SQIVND (reference sequence). CDR3 sequence: CASSTRRGDLDGYTF. CDR3 coding DNA: TGTGCCAGTAGTACCAGGCGCGGGGATCTTGATGGCTACACCTTC. Full variable domain (remainder filled in from reference TRBV19 and TRBJ1-2): DGGITQSPKYLFRKEGQNVTLSCEQNLNHDAMYWYRQDPGQGLRLIYYSQIVNDFQKGDIAEGYSVSREKKESFPLTVTSAQKNPTAFYLCASSTRRGDLDGYTFGSGTRLTVV.

The chain recombines TRBV19 with TRBJ2-3, with 11 bases fitting TRBD2. The CDR3 is 14 residues long. Germline CDR1 LNHDA, CDR2 SQIVND (reference sequence). After removal of 6 bases from V and 4 bases from J, the junction contained 3 bases not matched to a gene. The CDR3 DNA sequence: TGTGCCAGTAGGGGACTAGCGGATGCAGATACGCAGTATTTT. Translation gives CASRGLADADTQYF.

The rearrangement uses TRBV4-1 and TRBJ2-3; no clear D gene. Germline loops: CDR1 MGHRA, CDR2 YSYEKL. Trimming took off 0 bases at V and 6 bases at J, with 10 bases between the two ends. The CDR3 is made up of 14 amino acids. The DNA for the CDR3 is TGCGCCAGCAGCCAAGAAGGCCAGAGGGATACGCAGTATTTT. This sequence encodes CASSQEGQRDTQYF.

The V gene is TRBV3-1 (or the pseudogene TRBV3-2), the J gene TRBJ2-5; D possibly corresponds to TRBD2 (6 bases). CDR1 and CDR2 (germline): LGHDT, YNNKEL (reference sequence). V lost 4 bases, J lost 7 bases, and 16 bases lay in between. This CDR3 is built from 14 residues. In DNA form, the CDR3 reads TGTGCCAGCAGCCGCCGGGCAGGGCGGGGGACCCAGTACTTC. Protein product: CASSRRAGRGTQYF.

The chain couples TRBV5-8 to TRBJ2-3; 10 bases map to TRBD2. The germline CDR1 and CDR2 sequences are SGHTS and YDEGEE. Unmatched junction bases numbered 14, after V lost 4 bases and J lost 6 bases. This CDR3 is 17 amino acids long. The CDR3 reads CASSPRRASGGGDTQYF. As DNA, the CDR3 is TGTGCCAGCAGCCCCCGGCGTGCTAGCGGGGGTGGGGATACGCAGTATTTT.

This clone is a singleton in its sample. This chain connects TRBV10-3 to TRBJ1-2; 11 bases agree with TRBD1. This CDR3 spans 15 amino acids. Unmatched junction bases numbered 2, after V lost 2 bases and J lost 3 bases. CDR1 and CDR2 from the germline V gene are ENHRY and SYGVKD. The CDR3 DNA reads as TGTGCCATCAGTGAGGGGACAGGGGGGGACTATGGCTACACCTTC. Encoded protein: CAISEGTGGDYGYTF.

The CDR3 loop is CASSRRQGGNTEAFF. CDR3 DNA: TGTGCCAGCAGCCGACGACAGGGCGGGAACACTGAAGCTTTCTTT. The J gene is TRBJ1-1, the V gene TRBV14, with 7 bases lining up with TRBD1. The CDR3 is 15 residues long. Germline CDR1 reads SGHDN; CDR2 reads FVKESK. Trimming took 4 bases from V and 1 from J; bases not matched to a gene: 6.

The chain recombines TRBV5-6 with TRBJ1-6; 7 bases map to TRBD1. The CDR3 contains 13 residues. Germline values: CDR1 SGHDT, CDR2 YYEEEE. Trimming removed 3 bases from V and 8 bases from J; junction bases left unmatched: 2. The CDR3 region has the DNA TGTGCCAGCAGCTCCAGGGGGGATTCACCCCTCCACTTT. This codes for CASSSRGDSPLHF.

The chain uses TRBV27 and TRBJ2-1, with TRBD1 matching 8 bases. Germline-derived CDR1 and CDR2 are MNHEY and SMNVEV (reference sequence). V lost 3 bases to trimming and J lost 0 bases; unmatched junction nucleotides: 7. The CDR3 is made up of 17 amino acids. CDR3 sequence: CASSFSTGVSSYNEQFF. CDR3 bases: TGTGCCAGCAGTTTTTCGACAGGGGTCAGCTCCTACAATGAGCAGTTCTTC.

The chain recombines TRBV13 with TRBJ1-2; TRBD1 is a possible D gene (5 bases). The V and J ends lost 3 bases and 6 bases respectively, with 11 bases between them. CDR3 size: 13 residues. The germline V gene encodes CDR1 PRHDT and CDR2 FYEKMQ (reference sequence). CDR3 coding DNA: TGTGCCAGCAGCTTCGGGGGGTCCGATGGCTACACCTTC. Protein product: CASSFGGSDGYTF.

This clone was observed a single time. The chain combines TRBV6-5 with TRBJ1-4, with 9 nucleotides matching TRBD1. V shed 2 bases, J shed 5 bases, and the junction held 3 bases outside the gene matches. The CDR3 has 15 amino acids. Germline assignment: CDR1 MNHEY and CDR2 SVGAGI. In nucleotides, the CDR3 is TGTGCCAGCAGTTACATGACAGGGGGGAATGAAAAACTGTTTTTT. It is translated as CASSYMTGGNEKLFF.

The J gene is TRBJ2-2, the V gene TRBV6-5; possibly TRBD2 for D (6 bases). Trimming took off 4 bases at V and 0 bases at J, with 9 bases between the two ends. The CDR3 covers 15 residues. Germline values: CDR1 MNHEY, CDR2 SVGAGI. CDR3 nucleotides: TGTGCCAGCAGTTTCGGGACTCCGAACACCGGGGAGCTGTTTTTT. This translates into CASSFGTPNTGELFF.

This clone appeared a few times. The genes are TRBV6-5 and TRBJ2-5, with 10 bases aligning to TRBD2. This CDR3 comprises 15 residues. The ends lost 4 bases at V and 1 base at J; junction bases unmatched: 3. CDR1 and CDR2 (germline): MNHEY, SVGAGI. CDR3 region: CASSSVAGGQETQYF. Here the CDR3 DNA reads TGTGCCAGCAGTTCGGTAGCGGGGGGCCAAGAGACCCAGTACTTC.

This clone showed up just once. The V and J genes are TRBV9 and TRBJ2-7, with 8 nucleotides matching TRBD1. Looked up from germline, CDR1 is SGDLS and CDR2 is YYNGEE. The CDR3 is 18 residues long. V dropped 0 bases and J dropped 2; count of bases not matched to a gene: 13. The CDR3 is CASSVGSSVQGVPYEQYF. In DNA form, the CDR3 reads TGTGCCAGCAGCGTAGGCAGTTCGGTACAGGGGGTCCCCTACGAGCAGTACTTC. Together with reference TRBV9 and TRBJ2-7, the CDR3 gives the full variable domain: DSGVTQTPKHLITATGQRVTLRCSPRSGDLSVYWYQQSLDQGLQFLIQYYNGEERAKGNILERFSAQQFPDLHSELNLSSLELGDSALYFCASSVGSSVQGVPYEQYFGPGTRLTVT.

V usage is TRBV4-1 and J usage is TRBJ2-1, with 8 bases aligning to TRBD2. The V gene end was trimmed by 1 base and the J gene end by 2 bases; junction bases not matched to a gene: 7. In germline, CDR1 is MGHRA, CDR2 YSYEKL. The CDR3 has 17 residues. Here the CDR3 reads CASSQASRGATYNEQFF. The CDR3 coding sequence is TGCGCCAGCAGCCAAGCCTCGCGGGGGGCAACCTACAATGAGCAGTTCTTC.

This clone was seen a single time. The rearrangement joins TRBV19 to TRBJ2-3; D is possibly TRBD2 (5 bases). Trimming cost V 1 base and J 11 bases, with 10 bases left between them. Germline CDR1 and CDR2: LNHDA and SQIVND (reference sequence). This CDR3 has 12 residues. CDR3 coding DNA: TGTGCCAGTAGTATAGTGGGCAGCGGGCAGTATTTT. Translating it yields CASSIVGSGQYF.

The rearrangement links TRBV5-6 to TRBJ1-2, with D unresolved. Trimming removed 0 bases from V and 4 bases from J, with 10 bases in between. There are 14 residues in the CDR3. In germline, CDR1 is SGHDT, CDR2 YYEEEE. This CDR3 reads CASSLGRIPYGYTF. Written as DNA, the CDR3 is TGTGCCAGCAGCTTGGGGCGGATACCCTATGGCTACACCTTC.

This clone showed up just once. The gene calls are TRBV10-3 and TRBJ1-1, with 10 bases lining up with TRBD1. The V and J ends lost 6 bases and 5 bases, in that order; junction bases with no gene match: 6. This CDR3 comprises 14 residues. Germline V CDR1 and CDR2: ENHRY, SYGVKD. CDR3 sequence: CAIRPGQGITEAFF. The CDR3 DNA follows: TGTGCCATCAGGCCGGGACAGGGGATTACTGAAGCTTTCTTT.

In this sample, this clone turned up a few times. V gene TRBV9 combines with J gene TRBJ2-5; TRBD2 is a possible D gene (6 bases). Trimming left V 4 bases short and J 5 bases short, with 15 bases between. CDR1 SGDLS and CDR2 YYNGEE come from the germline V gene. The CDR3 has 14 residues. The CDR3 sequence is CASSPRDSRETQYF. The CDR3 bases are TGTGCCAGCAGCCCTCGGGACTCAAGGGAGACCCAGTACTTC.

This clone was seen only once. V and J are TRBV23-1 and TRBJ2-5; 16 bases agree with TRBD2. TRBV23-1 is marked as an open reading frame, function uncertain. This CDR3 has 19 residues. Germline trimming cut 6 bases from V and 3 bases from J; bases unmatched to any gene: 13. The CDR3 sequence: CASSLRDRGTSGREETQYF. CDR3 DNA sequence: TGCGCCAGCAGCCTCCGGGACAGGGGGACTAGCGGGAGGGAAGAGACCCAGTACTTC.

The rearrangement uses TRBV9 and TRBJ1-5, with D hard to call. With 3 bases removed from V and 6 bases from J, the gap between germline ends came to 13 bases. The CDR3 has 14 amino acids. CDR1 is SGDLS, CDR2 YYNGEE, per germline. CDR3 in amino acids: CASSAGGMFQPQHF. For the CDR3, the DNA is TGTGCCAGCAGCGCGGGAGGGATGTTTCAGCCCCAGCATTTT.

V is TRBV4-2 and J is TRBJ2-3; 11 positions agree with TRBD2. Per germline, CDR1 LGHNA and CDR2 YNFKEQ. After removal of 6 bases from V and 4 bases from J, the junction contained 12 bases not matched to a gene. The CDR3 runs 17 residues. The CDR3 region has the DNA TGTGCCAGCAGGCGGACTAGCGGGCTAACGGGGGCAGATACGCAGTATTTT. It specifies CASRRTSGLTGADTQYF.